This TCR beta chain was sequenced for a study of graft-versus-host responses after intestinal transplantation. As to this clone: Its antigen is unidentified.

TCRdb's table, derived via immunoSEQ multiplex PCR, lists solely in-frame clones and lacks some. The sample lists tens of thousands of clones, 90% to 95% occurring once. Germline V lookup: CDR1 MNHEY, CDR2 SMNVEV (reference sequence). J lost 2 bases, V lost 1 base, and 6 bases had no gene match. This CDR3 has 16 amino acids. The chain recombines TRBV27 with TRBJ1-2, with 8 bases that match TRBD1. The receptor was derived from a human donor who was the organ donor for an intestinal transplant. Here the sequenced sample was unstimulated CD8+ T cells sorted from spleen or lymph node cells, taken before transplant. CDR3 loop: CASSLLSGGGNYGYTF. CDR3 sequence (DNA): TGTGCCAGCAGTTTATTGTCAGGGGGCGGGAACTATGGCTACACCTTC.